These 29 T cell receptor beta chains originate from one sample sequenced in a study of blood T cells in healthy people across ages (dated by TCRdb to the mid-2010s). The receptor library was made with 5' RACE. These reads were obtained on an Illumina HiSeq 2500. A second roughly 6 to 11 cycle PCR used a sample-barcoded 5' primer and a J-beta primer mix. TCRdb handled the public reads itself, with Q25 trimming in fastp and clone calling in MiXCR, and kept productive beta chains. When rows share a CDR3 protein, they turn into one entry using the most common DNA and genes. This sample is represented by roughly 1.6 million distinct CDR3 sequences; about 32% of them were singletons. The ten largest make up about 11% of the sample. What was sequenced was blood. These receptors all stem from a woman aged 25 to 45 in good health.

At least ten counts were recorded for this clonotype. The V gene is TRBV10-3, the J gene TRBJ2-7; 11 bases agree with TRBD1. The CDR3 spans 18 residues. Germline lookup yields CDR1 ENHRY and CDR2 SYGVKD. The J segment lost 7 bases and the V segment lost 5 bases, leaving 19 bases of the junction unmatched. CDR3 residues: CAISYSERQDRGLYEQYF. CDR3 bases: TGTGCCATCAGTTATTCGGAACGACAGGACAGGGGGCTGTATGAGCAGTACTTC.

The chain joins TRBV12-3 or TRBV12-4 to TRBJ1-2, with D possibly matching TRBD1 (6 bases). The V end was cut by 5 bases, the J end by 1 base, with 14 bases between. The CDR3 consists of 15 residues. The CDR3 DNA sequence: TGTGCCAGCAGTCTCTATCACAGGGTTAACTATGGCTACACCTTC. Encoded protein: CASSLYHRVNYGYTF.

The CDR3 is CAWSVEYSGEQYF. Here the CDR3 DNA reads TGTGCCTGGAGTGTGGAGTACTCCGGCGAGCAGTACTTC. The J gene is TRBJ2-7, the V gene TRBV30; D gene uncertain. Trimming left V 0 bases short and J 6 bases short, with 12 bases between. Germline CDR1 GTSNPN, CDR2 SVGIG (reference sequence). The CDR3 length is 13 residues.

This clonotype came up a few times. This chain uses TRBV10-3 with TRBJ2-3, with D perhaps assigned TRBD1 or TRBD2 (5 bases each). V was shortened by 0 bases and J by 5 bases, with 6 bases between the two germline ends. CDR3 length: 13 amino acids. CDR1 ENHRY and CDR2 SYGVKD come from the germline V gene. The CDR3 bases are TGTGCCATCAGTGAGTCGGGACGAGATACGCAGTATTTT. This translates into CAISESGRDTQYF.

This clonotype has more than one count but fewer than ten. The CDR3 bases are TGTGCCAGCAGTGTCTTAAGGGATACGCAGTATTTT. Translation gives CASSVLRDTQYF. The J gene is TRBJ2-3, the V gene TRBV6-1; D call uncertain. The CDR3 runs to 12 residues. Deletions cut 4 bases from V and 6 bases from J, with 8 bases between. The germline gives CDR1 MNHNS, CDR2 SASEGT.

This clonotype showed up many times. The CDR3 nucleotides read TGTGCCAGCAGCCTCCCCGGGTGGGGAGCGGGGGTCTACGAGCAGTACTTC. As protein: CASSLPGWGAGVYEQYF. V and J are TRBV7-9 and TRBJ2-7; 8 bases are shared with TRBD2. The germline CDR1 and CDR2 sequences are SEHNR and FQNEAQ (reference sequence). This CDR3 has 17 residues. The V and J ends lost 5 bases and 3 bases, in that order; junction bases with no gene match: 15.

This clonotype appeared many times. The V gene is TRBV29-1, the J gene TRBJ2-1; no firm D call. Germline CDR1 SQVTM, CDR2 ANQGSEA. The V gene lost 6 bases and the J gene lost 8 bases, with 11 bases spanning the gap. The CDR3 runs to 11 residues. This chain's CDR3 is CSVQGRYEQFF. CDR3 coding DNA: TGCAGCGTCCAAGGCCGTTATGAGCAGTTCTTC.

The CDR3: CASSLARRSSGGIFAYEQYF. The CDR3 region has the DNA TGTGCCAGCAGCTTAGCGCGTCGGTCTAGCGGAGGGATATTCGCCTACGAGCAGTACTTC. V usage is TRBV7-8 and J usage is TRBJ2-7, with 7 bases lining up with TRBD2. CDR3 size: 20 residues. The V gene end was trimmed by 0 bases and the J gene end by 2 bases; junction bases not matched to a gene: 19. Germline V CDR1 and CDR2: SGHVS, FQNEAQ.

This clonotype was observed at least ten times. This chain links TRBV29-1 with TRBJ2-3; D is undetermined. V shed 3 bases and J shed 0 bases, with 13 bases lying between them. CDR3 size: 15 residues. CDR1 is SQVTM, CDR2 ANQGSEA, per germline. CDR3 protein: CSVEVPAFSTDTQYF. The CDR3 nucleotides are TGCAGCGTTGAGGTTCCCGCGTTTAGCACAGATACGCAGTATTTT.

This clonotype was seen a handful of times. The chain couples TRBV20-1 to TRBJ2-7; unclear D gene. Trimming pared 3 bases from V and 2 bases from J, leaving 11 bases between. The CDR3 length is 13 residues. Germline lookup yields CDR1 DFQATT and CDR2 SNEGSKA (reference sequence). For the CDR3, the DNA is TGCAGTGCTAGTCAGTCCGAGACCTACGAGCAGTACTTC. Its translation: CSASQSETYEQYF.

The chain joins TRBV13 to TRBJ2-7; either TRBD1 or TRBD2 may fit D (5 bases each). The CDR3 extends over 14 amino acids. The V end lost 5 bases, the J end lost 2 bases, and 13 bases lay between the germline ends. CDR1 and CDR2 from the germline V gene are PRHDT and FYEKMQ (reference sequence). CDR3: CASSPNRGAYEQYF. For the CDR3, the DNA is TGTGCCAGCAGCCCAAACCGGGGCGCCTACGAGCAGTACTTC.

This sequence joins TRBV4-1 and TRBJ1-1; D is uncertain. The V and J ends lost 0 bases and 2 bases respectively, with 7 bases between them. The germline CDR1 and CDR2 sequences are MGHRA and YSYEKL. The CDR3 runs 14 residues. The CDR3 sequence: CASSQDGFNTEAFF. DNA for the CDR3: TGCGCCAGCAGCCAAGACGGCTTTAACACTGAAGCTTTCTTT.

This clonotype was seen a few times. This rearrangement joins TRBV28 to TRBJ1-1, with D perhaps TRBD1 (6 bases). CDR1 MDHEN and CDR2 SYDVKM come from the germline V gene. The V gene lost 3 bases and the J gene lost 4 bases, with 12 bases spanning the gap. The CDR3 is 14 amino acids. The CDR3 loop is CASSLWTESTEAFF. CDR3 DNA sequence: TGTGCCAGCAGTTTGTGGACAGAAAGCACTGAAGCTTTCTTT.

This chain links TRBV12-3 or TRBV12-4 with TRBJ1-4; 7 bases match TRBD1. Unmatched junction bases numbered 11, after V lost 5 bases and J lost 8 bases. The CDR3 loop spans 15 amino acids. CDR3 protein: CASSPRTGLKEKLFF. The CDR3, as DNA: TGTGCCAGCAGTCCCCGGACAGGACTAAAAGAAAAACTGTTTTTT.

The genes are TRBV28 and TRBJ2-4; D is possibly TRBD1 or TRBD2 (5 bases each). With 0 bases removed from V and 3 bases from J, the gap between germline ends came to 24 bases. Germline V gene lookup returns CDR1 MDHEN and CDR2 SYDVKM. The CDR3 is 20 amino acids. CDR3 residues: CASSLCQNLGPAEFKNIQYF. CDR3 nucleotides: TGTGCCAGCAGTTTATGCCAGAACCTGGGACCAGCGGAGTTCAAAAACATTCAGTACTTC.

The chain couples TRBV5-4 to TRBJ2-7, with 13 nucleotides matching TRBD2. V was clipped by 3 bases and J by 10 bases; unmatched bases: 13. CDR1 and CDR2 from the germline V gene are SGHNT and YYREEE (reference sequence). The CDR3 spans 16 residues. The CDR3 DNA reads TGTGCCAGCAGCTCCCGACTAGCGGGGGGAAGGGTGGCCCAGTACTTC. It translates to CASSSRLAGGRVAQYF.

In nucleotides, the CDR3 is TGTGCCAGCAGTCCCGGGATTAGTGGCTACACCTTC. Translated, it gives CASSPGISGYTF. The V call is TRBV12-3 or TRBV12-4, the J call TRBJ1-2; D is ambiguous. V was clipped by 5 bases and J by 7 bases, with 11 bases between them. This CDR3 is 12 amino acids long.

The chain carries TRBV7-3 and TRBJ1-1, with TRBD1 matching 7 bases. Trimming cost V 11 bases and J 5 bases; bases outside gene matches: 11. The CDR3 has 13 amino acids. Germline lookup yields CDR1 SGHTA and CDR2 FQGTGA. CDR3 DNA: TGTGCCGGCGGAGGGGGCGTGGGGACTGAAGCTTTCTTT. Translation gives CAGGGGVGTEAFF. The full variable domain, in which reference TRBV7-3 and TRBJ1-1 provide the parts outside the CDR3, is GAGVSQTPSNKVTEKGKYVELRCDPISGHTALYWYRQSLGQGPEFLIYFQGTGAADDSGLPNDRFFAVRPEGSVSTLKIQRTERGDSAVYLCAGGGGVGTEAFFGQGTRLTVV.

V is TRBV19 and J is TRBJ2-1; D possibly corresponds to TRBD1 (6 bases). V was trimmed by 0 bases and J by 2 bases, leaving 8 bases between them. Germline V lookup: CDR1 LNHDA, CDR2 SQIVND (reference sequence). The CDR3 length is 15 residues. CDR3 nucleotides: TGTGCCAGTAGTATAGAGGGGGCAACCTACAATGAGCAGTTCTTC. The encoded protein is CASSIEGATYNEQFF.

This chain connects TRBV4-1 to TRBJ2-5; TRBD1 matches at 8 bases. The end of the DNA fits TRBJ2-7 better, so the J call may be wrong. Germline V gene lookup returns CDR1 MGHRA and CDR2 YSYEKL. The CDR3 is 15 amino acids. Here the CDR3 DNA reads TGCGCCAGCAGCCAAGTAGGCCAGGGGGCTGACGAGCAGTACTTC. It codes for CASSQVGQGADEQYF.

This clonotype was counted between two and nine times. The chain employs TRBV10-1 and TRBJ1-6; D is undetermined. CDR3 size: 15 residues. V lost 0 bases and J lost 9, with 12 bases in between. CDR1 and CDR2 from the germline V gene are WNHNN and SYGVQD (reference sequence). The CDR3 spells CASSESKDWTSPLHF. CDR3 nucleotides: TGCGCCAGCAGTGAGTCGAAGGATTGGACTTCACCCCTCCACTTT.

The chain carries TRBV7-9 and TRBJ1-3; D gene uncertain. The germline V and J ends were trimmed by 5 bases and 0 bases, with 11 bases remaining between them. The germline V gene has CDR1 SEHNR and CDR2 FQNEAQ (reference sequence). CDR3 length: 15 amino acids. CDR3 sequence: CASSPTGYSGNTIYF. CDR3 nucleotide sequence: TGTGCCAGCAGCCCGACGGGGTACTCTGGAAACACCATATATTTT. The variable domain in full, completed from reference TRBV7-9 and TRBJ1-3, reads DTGVSQNPRHKITKRGQNVTFRCDPISEHNRLYWYRQTLGQGPEFLTYFQNEAQLEKSRLLSDRFSAERPKGSFSTLEIQRTEQGDSAMYLCASSPTGYSGNTIYFGEGSWLTVV.

This chain connects TRBV28 to TRBJ2-7, with 9 bases identical to TRBD1. The CDR3 extends over 15 amino acids. Germline CDR1 MDHEN, CDR2 SYDVKM. DNA of the CDR3: TGTGTCCCACGACGGACAGGGGACTCCTCCTACGAGCAGTACTTC. Translation gives CVPRRTGDSSYEQYF. Filled out from reference TRBV28 and TRBJ2-7, the complete variable domain reads DVKVTQSSRYLVKRTGEKVFLECVQDMDHENMFWYRQDPGLGLRLIYFSYDVKMKEKGDIPEGYSVSREKKERFSLILESASTNQTSMYLCVPRRTGDSSYEQYFGPGTRLTVT.

In this sample, this clonotype turned up a few times. V is TRBV5-1 and J is TRBJ2-3, with a weak D call TRBD1 (6 bases). Germline V gene sequence: CDR1 SGHRS, CDR2 YFSETQ. The CDR3 runs to 15 residues. Between the trimmed V and J ends, which lost 4 bases and 4 bases, there was a span of 16 bases. The CDR3 DNA follows: TGCGCCAGCAGCCTTCCACAGGGCCCCGCAGATACGCAGTATTTT. It is translated as CASSLPQGPADTQYF.

V and J are TRBV3-1 and TRBJ1-6, with D possibly being TRBD1 (5 bases). V was shortened by 10 bases and J by 3 bases, with 25 bases between the two germline ends. This CDR3 has 18 amino acids. Per germline, CDR1 LGHDT and CDR2 YNNKEL (reference sequence). The CDR3 spells CATSLSGERTSYNSPLHF. The CDR3 DNA sequence: TGTGCCACAAGTTTAAGTGGAGAGCGGACAAGCTATAATTCACCCCTCCACTTT.

This clonotype turned up a few times. V and J are TRBV20-1 and TRBJ1-2; maybe TRBD1 (5 bases). This CDR3 is 15 amino acids long. Per germline, CDR1 DFQATT and CDR2 SNEGSKA (reference sequence). The V end lost 0 bases, the J end lost 3 bases, and 14 bases lay between the germline ends. CDR3 loop: CSARDGNRGDYGYTF. The CDR3 DNA reads TGCAGTGCTAGAGATGGCAATCGGGGCGACTATGGCTACACCTTC.

This clonotype was detected only a few times. The chain carries TRBV5-1 and TRBJ2-6; unclear D gene. This CDR3 comprises 15 residues. V was clipped by 4 bases and J by 1 base, with 9 bases between them. Germline values: CDR1 SGHRS, CDR2 YFSETQ. Here the CDR3 reads CASSPFGSGANVLTF. DNA for the CDR3: TGCGCCAGCAGCCCCTTTGGGTCTGGGGCCAACGTCCTGACTTTC. Full variable domain (outside the CDR3, taken from reference TRBV5-1 and TRBJ2-6): KAGVTQTPRYLIKTRGQQVTLSCSPISGHRSVSWYQQTPGQGLQFLFEYFSETQRNKGNFPGRFSGRQFSNSRSEMNVSTLELGDSALYLCASSPFGSGANVLTFGAGSRLTVL.

This rearrangement joins TRBV6-1 to TRBJ2-4; D unresolved. In germline, CDR1 is MNHNS, CDR2 SASEGT. CDR3 length equals 14 residues. The V and J ends lost 1 base and 0 bases respectively, with 4 bases between them. The CDR3 spells CASSEGVAKNIQYF. CDR3 in DNA: TGTGCCAGCAGTGAAGGGGTAGCCAAAAACATTCAGTACTTC.

To note about this clonotype: This clone may be a read error of a much larger clone one base away. The J gene is TRBJ2-1, the V gene TRBV6-2 or TRBV6-3; 7 bases are shared with TRBD2. The CDR3 is 15 residues long. Per germline, CDR1 MNHEY and CDR2 SVGEGT. The CDR3 loop reads CASGYSRGVSHEQFF. As DNA, the CDR3 is TGTGCCAGCGGTTACTCACGGGGGGTATCCCATGAGCAGTTCTTC.